The 20 T cell receptor beta chains reported below all come from one sample, sequenced in a study of cytomegalovirus exposure and HLA in healthy donors. Both 60 Vbeta primers and 13 Jbeta primers went into the PCR. The assay was immunoSEQ multiplex PCR, and TCRdb's table has in-frame clones only and misses some. The table includes about 200,000 clones, more than 80% detected once. The sequencing sample was made of PBMCs. Receptors originate from a man aged 25 to 40 in good health and CMV-seronegative.

This chain uses TRBV6-1 with TRBJ1-5, with D possibly TRBD1 on 5 matching bases. Trimming took 5 bases from V and 2 from J, leaving 10 bases between them. This CDR3 is built from 14 residues. Germline V lookup: CDR1 MNHNS, CDR2 SASEGT. This chain's CDR3 is CASSPQVGNQPQHF. The CDR3 region has the DNA TGTGCCAGCAGTCCACAGGTTGGCAATCAGCCCCAGCATTTT.

J is TRBJ1-4 and V is TRBV6-5; 8 nucleotides match TRBD1. After removal of 6 bases from V and 8 bases from J, the junction contained 8 bases not matched to a gene. CDR1 and CDR2 (germline): MNHEY, SVGAGI. CDR3 length: 14 amino acids. Here the CDR3 reads CASRRQGSREKLFF. CDR3 in DNA: TGTGCCAGCAGAAGACAGGGGTCTAGGGAAAAACTGTTTTTT.

The V gene is TRBV6-5, the J gene TRBJ2-7, with TRBD2 identical over 7 bases. V gave up 6 bases and J gave up 2 bases; unmatched junction bases: 7. The CDR3 loop spans 14 amino acids. CDR1 and CDR2 (germline): MNHEY, SVGAGI. CDR3 residues: CASRKAGIPYEQYF. The CDR3 nucleotides read TGTGCCAGCAGGAAAGCGGGAATCCCCTACGAGCAGTACTTC.

This chain links TRBV7-9 with TRBJ2-1, with TRBD1 identical over 10 bases. There are 17 residues in the CDR3. V gave up 4 bases and J gave up 4 bases; unmatched junction bases: 10. The germline gives CDR1 SEHNR, CDR2 FQNEAQ (reference sequence). The CDR3: CASSSITGTGVYNEQFF. The CDR3 DNA follows: TGTGCCAGCAGCTCTATTACCGGGACAGGGGTTTACAATGAGCAGTTCTTC.

CDR3 DNA sequence: TGTCCGCTTCGGGGGAGTAGGGAGAACACCGGGGAGCTGTTTTTT. It encodes CPLRGSRENTGELFF. The V and J genes are TRBV6-1 and TRBJ2-2, with D maybe TRBD2 (6 bases). The CDR3 extends over 15 amino acids. The germline V gene encodes CDR1 MNHNS and CDR2 SASEGT.

This clone turned up a few times. The gene calls are TRBV6-6 and TRBJ2-2, with 7 bases that match TRBD2. The length of the CDR3 is 16 residues. CDR1 and CDR2 (germline): MNHNY, SVGAGI (reference sequence). J gave up 2 bases and V 4 bases, and 7 bases lay outside the gene matches. CDR3 residues: CASSLAGLPNTGELFF. Here the CDR3 DNA reads TGTGCCAGCAGTTTGGCGGGACTACCCAACACCGGGGAGCTGTTTTTT.

This clone was counted a few times. The chain recombines TRBV27 with TRBJ2-3; 9 bases map to TRBD2. The CDR3 has 15 residues. Germline V lookup: CDR1 MNHEY, CDR2 SMNVEV (reference sequence). The V gene end was trimmed by 4 bases and the J gene end by 1 base; junction bases not matched to a gene: 3. CDR3 region: CASSSAGGGTDTQYF. The CDR3 nucleotides are TGTGCCAGCAGTTCAGCGGGGGGTGGCACAGATACGCAGTATTTT.

The gene calls are TRBV5-1 and TRBJ2-7, with TRBD1 identical over 7 bases. The V segment lost 2 bases and the J segment 8 bases; nucleotides outside the gene matches: 7. Germline loops: CDR1 SGHRS, CDR2 YFSETQ. This CDR3 spans 13 amino acids. The CDR3 region is CASSFRDSPQQYF. The CDR3 DNA reads TGCGCCAGCAGCTTTCGGGACAGCCCCCAGCAGTACTTC.

The CDR3 DNA follows: TGTGCCAGCAGTTGGGGGACAGGGGAAGAGACCCAGTACTTC. The encoded protein is CASSWGTGEETQYF. J is TRBJ2-5 and V is TRBV6-5, with 10 positions matching TRBD1. This CDR3 comprises 14 residues. Germline loops: CDR1 MNHEY, CDR2 SVGAGI. J gave up 3 bases and V 4 bases, and 2 bases lay outside the gene matches.

The rearrangement joins TRBV28 to TRBJ1-6; 10 positions agree with TRBD1. Unmatched junction bases numbered 5, after V lost 6 bases and J lost 6 bases. This CDR3 contains 15 residues. The germline V gene has CDR1 MDHEN and CDR2 SYDVKM. The CDR3 loop is CASRTRDRGNSPLHF. The CDR3 DNA sequence: TGTGCCAGCAGAACCCGGGACAGGGGTAATTCACCCCTCCACTTT.

J is TRBJ1-6 and V is TRBV7-2, with 7 bases identical to TRBD1. J lost 4 bases, V lost 5 bases, and 5 bases had no gene match. Germline V gives CDR1 SGHTA, CDR2 FQGNSA. This CDR3 has 15 amino acids. The CDR3 DNA reads TGTGCCAGCAGCCGACAGGGCCAATATAATTCACCCCTCCACTTT. Amino acid sequence: CASSRQGQYNSPLHF.

This clone was seen only a few times. The chain combines TRBV7-6 with TRBJ1-1, with 7 positions matching TRBD1. CDR1 and CDR2 (germline): SGHVS, FNYEAQ. Trimming took 1 base from V and 6 from J; bases not matched to a gene: 2. The CDR3 is 13 residues long. The CDR3 DNA is TGTGCCAGCAGCTTAGAGGGGGCTGCTGAAGCTTTCTTT. It encodes CASSLEGAAEAFF.

The chain is built from TRBV5-5 and TRBJ2-3; D not resolved. Germline V CDR1 and CDR2: SGHKS, YYEKEE (reference sequence). V lost 2 bases and J 0 bases, leaving 13 bases between the germline ends. CDR3 length equals 16 residues. The CDR3 spells CASSFRPRSSTDTQYF. The CDR3 region has the DNA TGTGCCAGCAGCTTTCGTCCGAGGTCTAGCACAGATACGCAGTATTTT. Full variable domain (rest looked up from reference TRBV5-5 and TRBJ2-3): DAGVTQSPTHLIKTRGQQVTLRCSPISGHKSVSWYQQVLGQGPQFIFQYYEKEERGRGNFPDRFSARQFPNYSSELNVNALLLGDSALYLCASSFRPRSSTDTQYFGPGTRLTVL.

V is TRBV18 and J is TRBJ1-1; 10 nucleotides align to TRBD1. The ends lost 6 bases at V and 5 bases at J; junction bases unmatched: 3. CDR3 length: 13 amino acids. Germline CDR1 reads KGHSH; CDR2 reads LQKENI. CDR3 amino acids: CASSWGQGTEAFF. The DNA of the CDR3 is TGTGCCAGCTCGTGGGGACAGGGGACTGAAGCTTTCTTT.

This rearrangement joins TRBV5-1 to TRBJ1-1, with 7 bases matching TRBD1. The CDR3 length is 12 residues. In germline, CDR1 is SGHRS, CDR2 YFSETQ. V was pared by 7 bases and J by 1 base, with 1 base of the junction left unmatched. The CDR3 DNA sequence: TGCGCCAGCCAGGGGGGGAACACTGAAGCTTTCTTT. Encoded protein: CASQGGNTEAFF.

The chain carries TRBV5-1 and TRBJ2-7; 8 nucleotides align to TRBD2. The CDR3 sequence is 18 residues long. V dropped 1 base and J dropped 4; count of bases not matched to a gene: 16. The germline V gene has CDR1 SGHRS and CDR2 YFSETQ. This CDR3 is CASSLIGVGGVLLYEQYF. CDR3 coding DNA: TGCGCCAGCAGCTTGATTGGAGTCGGGGGGGTCCTCTTGTACGAGCAGTACTTC.

The chain combines TRBV7-6 with TRBJ2-3; 7 bases align to TRBD2. The CDR3 contains 16 residues. J lost 3 bases, V lost 6 bases, and 12 bases had no gene match. Germline V gene data show CDR1 as SGHVS and CDR2 as FNYEAQ. The CDR3 is CASSFLLTGGTDTQYF. DNA for the CDR3: TGTGCCAGCAGTTTTCTACTTACCGGGGGGACAGATACGCAGTATTTT.

The chain joins TRBV6-5 to TRBJ1-6; 10 nucleotides align to TRBD1. V shed 2 bases and J 8 bases; nucleotides not matched to a gene: 3. This CDR3 comprises 15 residues. Looked up from germline, CDR1 is MNHEY and CDR2 is SVGAGI. For the CDR3, the DNA is TGTGCCAGCAGTTACGGGGACAGGGGAGATTCACCCCTCCACTTT. It specifies CASSYGDRGDSPLHF.

This chain joins TRBV7-2 and TRBJ2-1; possibly TRBD1 for D (6 bases). V lost 5 bases and J lost 10, with 9 bases in between. Germline CDR1 and CDR2: SGHTA and FQGNSA. This CDR3 region has 11 residues. The CDR3 sequence is CASSPGTEQFF. The CDR3 DNA reads TGTGCCAGCAGCCCCGGGACAGAGCAGTTCTTC.

The V and J genes are TRBV28 and TRBJ2-7; 7 nucleotides agree with TRBD2. Germline CDR1 reads MDHEN; CDR2 reads SYDVKM. V lost 1 base to trimming and J lost 12 bases; unmatched junction nucleotides: 24. The CDR3 length is 18 residues. The CDR3 DNA sequence: TGTGCCAGCAGTTTATTCCGGGACCCAGGGCGGCGGGGGTCAGGGCCGTACTTC. Translated: CASSLFRDPGRRGSGPYF.